The 32 T cell receptor beta chains listed next were all sequenced from one sample in a study of T cell responses to AZD1222 COVID-19 vaccine. TCRdb keeps only in-frame clones here, not all; method: immunoSEQ multiplex PCR. Of around 110,000 clones listed, around 94% are singletons. Sequenced here: peripheral blood, sampled on day 0 of AZD1222 vaccination. The source of these receptors is an adult in good health.

The chain has TRBV27 and TRBJ2-7; 9 bases are a match to TRBD2. The CDR3 length is 16 residues. Trimming at V came to 3 bases and at J to 7 bases, leaving 13 bases not matched to a gene. Germline CDR1 and CDR2: MNHEY and SMNVEV (reference sequence). In DNA form, the CDR3 reads TGTGCCAGCAGTTTCGGGGTAGCGGGAGAAGGCGCTGAGCAGTACTTC. Translating gives CASSFGVAGEGAEQYF.

V gene TRBV9 combines with J gene TRBJ1-2; weak D call: TRBD1 (5 bases). V was clipped by 3 bases and J by 0 bases, with 9 bases between them. Germline V lookup: CDR1 SGDLS, CDR2 YYNGEE. The CDR3 length is 14 residues. CDR3 bases: TGTGCCAGCAGCGGGGGCAGAGCTAACTATGGCTACACCTTC. As protein: CASSGGRANYGYTF.

V usage is TRBV23-1 and J usage is TRBJ2-1, with 11 nucleotides matching TRBD2. Being an ORF, TRBV23-1 has a function that is uncertain. V dropped 6 bases and J dropped 2; count of bases not matched to a gene: 9. The CDR3 runs 17 residues. DNA of the CDR3: TGCGCCAGCAGAACTAGCGGGAGAAATAGCGCCTACAATGAGCAGTTCTTC. This codes for CASRTSGRNSAYNEQFF.

The rearrangement links TRBV30 to TRBJ1-2; D is uncertain. Trimming pared 6 bases from V and 5 bases from J, leaving 4 bases between. The CDR3 covers 9 residues. Germline CDR1 GTSNPN, CDR2 SVGIG (reference sequence). The DNA of the CDR3 is TGTGCCTGTGGTTATGGCTACACCTTC. This encodes CACGYGYTF. The complete variable domain, with remaining parts taken from reference TRBV30 and TRBJ1-2, reads SQTIHQWPATLVQPVGSPLSLECTVEGTSNPNLYWYRQAAGRGLQLLFYSVGIGQISSEVPQNLSASRPQDRQFILSSKKLLLSDSGFYLCACGYGYTFGSGTRLTVV.

The rearrangement uses TRBV27 and TRBJ1-5; 11 nucleotides align to TRBD1. Unmatched junction bases numbered 7, after V lost 5 bases and J lost 7 bases. The CDR3 runs to 15 residues. Looked up from germline, CDR1 is MNHEY and CDR2 is SMNVEV (reference sequence). Written as DNA, the CDR3 is TGTGCCAGCAGTGCCGGGACAGGGGGTCGCCAGCCCCAGCATTTT. It codes for CASSAGTGGRQPQHF.

The chain joins TRBV25-1 to TRBJ2-5; TRBD1 aligns across 7 bases. The CDR3 runs 16 residues. V shed 0 bases, J shed 3 bases, and the junction held 7 bases outside the gene matches. Germline assignment: CDR1 MGHDK and CDR2 SYGVNS. The chain's CDR3 is CASSEYRGQGKETQYF. The CDR3 DNA sequence: TGTGCCAGCAGTGAATATAGGGGGCAGGGTAAAGAGACCCAGTACTTC.

The V call is TRBV2, the J call TRBJ2-1, with D possibly matching TRBD2 (5 bases). V dropped 8 bases and J dropped 6 bases, with 17 bases sitting between them. Germline CDR1 reads SNHLY; CDR2 reads FYNNEI. The CDR3 has 14 residues. The chain's CDR3 is CASRPGPTTNEQFF. The CDR3 region has the DNA TGTGCCAGCCGTCCAGGCCCGACTACCAATGAGCAGTTCTTC.

V gene TRBV15 combines with J gene TRBJ1-5, with D possibly matching TRBD1 (6 bases). The germline V gene has CDR1 LNHNV and CDR2 YYDKDF (reference sequence). There are 16 residues in the CDR3. The V and J ends lost 2 bases and 2 bases respectively, with 13 bases between them. CDR3 coding DNA: TGTGCCACCAGCAGAACCAGGGGTCCGGGCAATCAGCCCCAGCATTTT. Translation gives CATSRTRGPGNQPQHF. The full variable domain, in which reference TRBV15 and TRBJ1-5 provide the parts outside the CDR3, is DAMVIQNPRYQVTQFGKPVTLSCSQTLNHNVMYWYQQKSSQAPKLLFHYYDKDFNNEADTPDNFQSRRPNTSFCFLDIRSPGLGDTAMYLCATSRTRGPGNQPQHFGDGTRLSIL.

The gene calls are TRBV3-1 (or the pseudogene TRBV3-2) and TRBJ2-5; TRBD2 matches at 10 bases. Germline V gene lookup returns CDR1 LGHDT and CDR2 YNNKEL (reference sequence). The CDR3 is 18 residues long. V lost 0 bases and J lost 2; bases outside the gene matches: 9. The CDR3 protein is CASSQDRASGSGQETQYF. Here the CDR3 DNA reads TGTGCCAGCAGCCAAGATAGGGCTAGCGGGAGTGGGCAAGAGACCCAGTACTTC.

J is TRBJ2-6 and V is TRBV11-2; D may be TRBD2 (6 bases). Germline CDR1 and CDR2: SGHAT and FQNNGV. V was pared by 0 bases and J by 1 base, with 16 bases between. The CDR3 is 19 amino acids. CDR3 loop: CASSLDRVTRNSGANVLTF. The CDR3 nucleotides read TGTGCCAGCAGCTTAGATCGGGTGACTAGAAATTCTGGGGCCAACGTCCTGACTTTC.

The CDR3 bases are TGTGCCAGCAGGACAGGGACCCAGCAGTTCTTC. Its translation is CASRTGTQQFF. The V call is TRBV5-5, the J call TRBJ2-1, with 7 bases identical to TRBD1. Germline lookup yields CDR1 SGHKS and CDR2 YYEKEE (reference sequence). The V and J ends lost 5 bases and 11 bases, in that order; junction bases with no gene match: 4. This CDR3 has 11 amino acids.

The chain combines TRBV29-1 with TRBJ2-2; no clear D. The CDR3 length is 15 residues. V was cut by 2 bases and J by 0 bases, with 10 bases left in between. The germline CDR1 and CDR2 sequences are SQVTM and ANQGSEA. DNA of the CDR3: TGCAGCGTTGAATTGATTCCGACGAACACCGGGGAGCTGTTTTTT. Translating it yields CSVELIPTNTGELFF.

The chain recombines TRBV11-2 with TRBJ1-1, with 7 bases matching TRBD1. Trimming cost V 5 bases and J 4 bases; bases outside gene matches: 7. Germline-derived CDR1 and CDR2 are SGHAT and FQNNGV. The length of the CDR3 is 14 residues. The CDR3 DNA follows: TGTGCCAGCAGCAAGAGACAGGGTGTCACTGAAGCTTTCTTT. This codes for CASSKRQGVTEAFF.

A single count supports this clone. The chain combines TRBV3-1 (or the pseudogene TRBV3-2) with TRBJ1-2, with D uncertain. With 2 bases removed from V and 7 bases from J, the gap between germline ends came to 11 bases. Germline V lookup: CDR1 LGHDT, CDR2 YNNKEL (reference sequence). The CDR3 has 13 amino acids. Written as DNA, the CDR3 is TGTGCCAGCAGCCAATCACGGGGTGGTGGCTACACCTTC. It is translated as CASSQSRGGGYTF.

V is TRBV7-8 and J is TRBJ1-1; 8 nucleotides line up with TRBD1. V was clipped by 1 base and J by 2 bases; unmatched bases: 9. Germline values: CDR1 SGHVS, CDR2 FQNEAQ. This CDR3 spans 17 amino acids. The DNA of the CDR3 is TGTGCCAGCAGCTTAGGGTCCTCAGGGGGCGCAAACACTGAAGCTTTCTTT. Translating it yields CASSLGSSGGANTEAFF. Combining the CDR3 with reference TRBV7-8 and TRBJ1-1 gives the whole variable domain GAGVSQSPRYKVAKRGQDVALRCDPISGHVSLFWYQQALGQGPEFLTYFQNEAQLDKSGLPSDRFFAERPEGSVSTLKIQRTQQEDSAVYLCASSLGSSGGANTEAFFGQGTRLTVV.

This sequence joins TRBV10-2 and TRBJ1-1; D not resolved. The CDR3 runs 15 residues. CDR1 is WSHSY, CDR2 SAAADI, per germline. Trimming cost V 0 bases and J 0 bases, with 8 bases left between them. This CDR3 is CASSESRTVNTEAFF. As DNA, the CDR3 is TGCGCCAGCAGTGAGTCTAGAACAGTGAACACTGAAGCTTTCTTT.

The chain recombines TRBV30 with TRBJ2-3; weak D call: TRBD1 (5 bases). CDR1 is GTSNPN and CDR2 is SVGIG in the germline V gene (reference sequence). Trimming took 1 base from V and 0 from J, leaving 14 bases between them. The CDR3 sequence is 16 residues long. The CDR3 protein is CAWSGDWGGSTDTQYF. Written as DNA, the CDR3 is TGTGCCTGGAGTGGGGATTGGGGCGGCAGCACAGATACGCAGTATTTT.

This sequence joins TRBV18 and TRBJ2-7, with D perhaps assigned TRBD1 or TRBD2 (6 bases each). V was trimmed by 8 bases and J by 2 bases, leaving 16 bases between them. The CDR3 totals 14 residues. Per germline, CDR1 KGHSH and CDR2 LQKENI. The CDR3 DNA is TGTGCCAGCCGGACGGGGGACACAACCTACGAGCAGTACTTC. This translates into CASRTGDTTYEQYF.

J is TRBJ2-3 and V is TRBV19; D unresolved. Trimming pared 6 bases from V and 1 base from J, leaving 11 bases between. CDR3 length equals 14 residues. CDR1 is LNHDA, CDR2 SQIVND, per germline (reference sequence). The CDR3 DNA reads TGTGCCAGTAGAACGGCCTACGGCACAGATACGCAGTATTTT. It specifies CASRTAYGTDTQYF.

The V gene is TRBV4-1, the J gene TRBJ2-7; D may be TRBD1 or TRBD2 (5 bases each). Germline V gene sequence: CDR1 MGHRA, CDR2 YSYEKL. Trimming shortened V by 3 bases and J by 7 bases, and 16 bases separated the two germline ends. This CDR3 has 14 residues. The CDR3 DNA sequence: TGCGCCAGCAGCCAGGGATATGGGTGGGGGGAGCAGTACTTC. It codes for CASSQGYGWGEQYF.

This sequence joins TRBV4-1 and TRBJ2-2, with no clear D. The CDR3 is made up of 13 amino acids. The germline V and J ends were trimmed by 2 bases and 7 bases, with 8 bases remaining between them. Germline assignment: CDR1 MGHRA and CDR2 YSYEKL. This CDR3 is CASSQLLSGELFF. CDR3 bases: TGCGCCAGCAGCCAATTGTTGAGCGGGGAGCTGTTTTTT.

The rearrangement uses TRBV6-2 or TRBV6-3 and TRBJ2-7, with 9 bases that match TRBD1. J gave up 0 bases and V 2 bases, and 11 bases lay outside the gene matches. Germline V gives CDR1 MNHEY, CDR2 SVGEGT. The CDR3 contains 18 residues. The chain's CDR3 is CASSYNAWTGAISYEQYF. CDR3 DNA sequence: TGTGCCAGCAGTTACAACGCCTGGACAGGGGCCATCTCCTACGAGCAGTACTTC.

The chain links TRBV5-1 to TRBJ1-1, with D maybe TRBD1 (5 bases). The CDR3 is 13 amino acids. The germline V and J ends were trimmed by 6 bases and 5 bases, with 14 bases remaining between them. CDR1 is SGHRS, CDR2 YFSETQ, per germline. DNA for the CDR3: TGCGCCAGCAAGTCTCGGCAGGGTACTGAAGCTTTCTTT. It encodes CASKSRQGTEAFF.

The V and J genes are TRBV6-5 and TRBJ1-1, with TRBD1 identical over 7 bases. The ends lost 3 bases at V and 4 bases at J; junction bases unmatched: 5. Per germline, CDR1 MNHEY and CDR2 SVGAGI. CDR3 length: 14 amino acids. CDR3 amino acids: CASSYFQGGTEAFF. CDR3 nucleotide sequence: TGTGCCAGCAGTTATTTCCAGGGGGGCACTGAAGCTTTCTTT.

This chain joins TRBV11-3 and TRBJ1-1; tentatively, D is TRBD1 (5 bases). V was shortened by 5 bases and J by 1 base, with 8 bases between the two germline ends. Looked up from germline, CDR1 is SGHNT and CDR2 is YENEEA. The CDR3 contains 13 residues. DNA of the CDR3: TGTGCCAGCAGCGTCGACAGGAACACTGAAGCTTTCTTT. Protein sequence: CASSVDRNTEAFF.

The chain combines TRBV27 with TRBJ1-5, with unresolved D. This CDR3 contains 14 residues. Trimming left V 8 bases short and J 2 bases short, with 13 bases between. Germline CDR1 and CDR2: MNHEY and SMNVEV (reference sequence). The CDR3 DNA reads TGTGCCAGCTTGAGCCCGAGACGCAATCAGCCCCAGCATTTT. Protein sequence: CASLSPRRNQPQHF.

The chain employs TRBV13 and TRBJ2-1; D is unresolved. The CDR3 is 15 amino acids. Trimming cost V 0 bases and J 4 bases, with 10 bases left between them. Germline CDR1 is PRHDT and CDR2 is FYEKMQ (reference sequence). CDR3 residues: CASSLGRSGYNEQFF. CDR3 in DNA: TGTGCCAGCAGCTTAGGGAGGTCCGGGTACAATGAGCAGTTCTTC. The full variable domain, completed using reference TRBV13 and TRBJ2-1, is AAGVIQSPRHLIKEKRETATLKCYPIPRHDTVYWYQQGPGQDPQFLISFYEKMQSDKGSIPDRFSAQQFSDYHSELNMSSLELGDSALYFCASSLGRSGYNEQFFGPGTRLTVL.

The chain recombines TRBV24-1 with TRBJ2-3; D call uncertain. With 3 bases removed from V and 2 bases from J, the gap between germline ends came to 11 bases. CDR1 is KGHDR, CDR2 SFDVKD, per germline. The CDR3 totals 15 residues. CDR3 sequence: CATSDPRTDTDTQYF. The CDR3 DNA reads as TGTGCCACCAGTGATCCACGGACCGACACAGATACGCAGTATTTT.

The chain joins TRBV27 to TRBJ2-2, with 14 bases matching TRBD2. The CDR3 is made up of 15 amino acids. The V gene's germline CDR1 is MNHEY and CDR2 SMNVEV (reference sequence). Germline trimming cut 6 bases from V and 8 bases from J; bases unmatched to any gene: 5. CDR3 amino acids: CASRPGLAGVGELFF. The DNA for the CDR3 is TGTGCCAGCAGACCGGGACTAGCGGGAGTTGGGGAGCTGTTTTTT.

The chain has TRBV28 and TRBJ1-5; tentatively, D is TRBD1 (5 bases). V was clipped by 4 bases and J by 7 bases, with 14 bases between them. CDR1 and CDR2 (germline): MDHEN, SYDVKM. The CDR3 is 14 amino acids. CDR3 sequence: CASSWGSARQPQHF. In DNA form, the CDR3 reads TGTGCCAGCAGTTGGGGGTCTGCCAGGCAGCCCCAGCATTTT.

The chain uses TRBV7-2 and TRBJ2-5; possibly TRBD1 or TRBD2 for D (5 bases each). The germline V gene has CDR1 SGHTA and CDR2 FQGNSA. V was trimmed by 0 bases and J by 5 bases, leaving 28 bases between them. The CDR3 sequence is 20 residues long. The CDR3 protein is CASSLARPMTPRRGTETQYF. The CDR3 DNA reads as TGTGCCAGCAGCTTAGCCAGACCTATGACCCCCCGCCGTGGGACGGAGACCCAGTACTTC.

This chain connects TRBV28 to TRBJ1-2; possibly TRBD1 for D (5 bases). Germline CDR1 and CDR2: MDHEN and SYDVKM. Trimming took 3 bases from V and 9 from J, leaving 29 bases between them. This CDR3 is 18 amino acids long. This CDR3 is CASSFRLARVGGSARYTF. In DNA, the CDR3 is TGTGCCAGCAGTTTTCGCCTCGCGCGTGTTGGGGGATCTGCCCGCTACACCTTC.